This TCR beta chain was captured in a study of human T cells and chemical hapten exposure. Across the study: Patients, a majority of them female, were diagnosed with alopecia areata, totalis or universalis.

This clonotype was seen ten or more times. Time point indicated: pre-sensitization, week 0. The treatment here: therapeutic diphenylcyclopropenone sensitization with weekly scalp DPC. A single record per CDR3 protein comes from TCRdb applying MiXCR to the RACE reads. The sample yields almost 40,000 distinct CDR3 sequences, about 7.4% seen once. The V gene's germline CDR1 is SGHNT and CDR2 YYREEE (reference sequence). The CDR3 is 15 amino acids. The V and J ends lost 4 bases and 6 bases, in that order; junction bases with no gene match: 5. The sequence was collected from a woman between 45 and 65 years old with alopecia areata. Some clones in this sample may be carry-over from other donors' samples. The sample in question was whole blood, obtained in connection with sensitization to the hapten diphenylcyclopropenone (DPC). V usage is TRBV5-4 and J usage is TRBJ2-7; 15 nucleotides match TRBD2. Here the CDR3 DNA reads TGTGCCAGCAGCCAGGGACTAGCGGGAGGAGGCGAGCAGTACTTC. This codes for CASSQGLAGGGEQYF.